Listed below are T cell receptor beta chains from one sample, sequenced in a study of blood T cell repertoires in COVID-19. Profiling relied on immunoSEQ multiplex PCR, and the TCRdb table lists in-frame clones only, not all of them. This sample has more than 95,000 clones, with around 82% found just once. The material sequenced was peripheral blood. The receptors come from a man aged 25 to 45 with COVID-19, enrolled during active disease. The CDR3 runs from the conserved cysteine through the conserved F or W. Fields, in order: V gene, D gene, clone size, J gene, CDR3 protein, CDR3 DNA. A D gene is named only where the DNA matches it firmly. Size tells how often a clone was seen (once, few, many) or the class of an expanded clone, and some rows leave it out.

V: TRBV3-1/TRBV3-2
D: .
size: .
J: TRBJ1-4
CDR3: CASSLGQGKEGEKLFF
DNA: TGTGCCAGCAGCCTTGGGCAGGGGAAAGAAGGTGAAAAACTGTTTTTT

V: TRBV19
D: TRBD1
size: .
J: TRBJ1-1
CDR3: CASTPGTGATEAFF
DNA: TGTGCCAGTACCCCTGGGACAGGAGCCACTGAAGCTTTCTTT

V: TRBV10-1
D: .
size: .
J: TRBJ1-2
CDR3: CSHGGGSYGYTF
DNA: TGCTCACACGGGGGGGGTTCCTATGGCTACACCTTC

V: TRBV6-5
D: .
size: .
J: TRBJ1-2
CDR3: CASRIQSYGYTF
DNA: TGTGCCAGCAGGATCCAGTCCTATGGCTACACCTTC

V: TRBV3-1/TRBV3-2
D: .
size: .
J: TRBJ2-3
CDR3: CASSQGAGTDTQYF
DNA: TGTGCCAGCAGCCAAGGTGCGGGAACAGATACGCAGTATTTT

V: TRBV11-3
D: .
size: .
J: TRBJ1-1
CDR3: CASSFKGENTEAFF
DNA: TGTGCCAGCAGCTTTAAGGGGGAGAACACTGAAGCTTTCTTT

V: TRBV19
D: TRBD1
size: .
J: TRBJ1-2
CDR3: CASSFSDREYGYTF
DNA: TGTGCCAGTAGTTTCTCGGACAGGGAATATGGCTACACCTTC

V: TRBV19
D: .
size: .
J: TRBJ2-7
CDR3: CASSSRRRVHEQYF
DNA: TGTGCCAGTAGTTCCCGGAGGAGGGTCCACGAGCAGTACTTC

V: TRBV2
D: TRBD1
size: few
J: TRBJ1-1
CDR3: CASRPHRGVTEAFF
DNA: TGTGCCAGCCGCCCTCACAGGGGAGTGACTGAAGCTTTCTTT

V: TRBV30
D: .
size: once
J: TRBJ2-7
CDR3: CAWRVRGGIHEQYF
DNA: TGTGCCTGGAGGGTACGAGGGGGAATCCACGAGCAGTACTTC

V: TRBV5-1
D: .
size: .
J: TRBJ2-7
CDR3: CASSFQQAWEEQYF
DNA: TGCGCCAGCAGCTTTCAACAGGCATGGGAAGAGCAGTACTTC

V: TRBV2
D: .
size: .
J: TRBJ2-7
CDR3: CATGTYEQYF
DNA: TGTGCCACCGGGACTTACGAGCAGTACTTC

V: TRBV24-1
D: .
size: .
J: TRBJ2-3
CDR3: CATSEGGGSTDTQYF
DNA: TGTGCCACCAGTGAGGGCGGGGGCTCCACAGATACGCAGTATTTT

V: TRBV18
D: .
size: .
J: TRBJ1-1
CDR3: CASSPLQGEAFF
DNA: TGTGCCAGCTCACCACTTCAGGGTGAAGCTTTCTTT

V: TRBV18
D: .
size: .
J: TRBJ2-7
CDR3: CASSPSGVPSYEQYF
DNA: TGTGCCAGCTCACCATCAGGGGTCCCCTCCTACGAGCAGTACTTC

V: TRBV9
D: TRBD1
size: .
J: TRBJ2-7
CDR3: CASSQGATVTRSYEQYF
DNA: TGTGCCAGCAGCCAGGGGGCGACGGTAACCAGGTCCTACGAGCAGTACTTC

V: TRBV10-3
D: .
size: few
J: TRBJ2-3
CDR3: CAISELGANTDTQYF
DNA: TGTGCCATCAGTGAGTTAGGGGCGAACACAGATACGCAGTATTTT

V: TRBV7-9
D: .
size: .
J: TRBJ1-1
CDR3: CASSLTENTEAFF
DNA: TGTGCCAGCAGCTTAACAGAGAACACTGAAGCTTTCTTT

V: TRBV11-3
D: TRBD2
size: once
J: TRBJ2-5
CDR3: CASSPRLAGAAETQYF
DNA: TGTGCCAGCAGCCCCAGACTAGCGGGGGCTGCGGAGACCCAGTACTTC

V: TRBV5-6
D: .
size: .
J: TRBJ1-2
CDR3: CASSRRESYGYTF
DNA: TGTGCCAGCAGTCGGAGGGAATCCTATGGCTACACCTTC

V: TRBV12-3/TRBV12-4
D: TRBD1
size: .
J: TRBJ2-5
CDR3: CASSQTGVETQYF
DNA: TGTGCCAGCAGCCAGACAGGGGTAGAGACCCAGTACTTC

V: TRBV28
D: TRBD1
size: .
J: TRBJ2-5
CDR3: CASSPNRGQETQYF
DNA: TGTGCCAGCAGCCCCAACAGGGGGCAAGAGACCCAGTACTTC

V: TRBV5-4
D: .
size: few
J: TRBJ2-7
CDR3: CASSLGSIRPYEQYF
DNA: TGTGCCAGCAGCTTGGGAAGTATCAGGCCCTACGAGCAGTACTTC

V: TRBV15
D: .
size: .
J: TRBJ1-6
CDR3: CATSRDEGGGSPLHF
DNA: TGTGCCACCAGCAGAGACGAGGGAGGGGGTTCACCCCTCCACTTT

V: TRBV5-6
D: TRBD1
size: .
J: TRBJ1-6
CDR3: CASSLASGTGDSPLHF
DNA: TGTGCCAGCAGCTTGGCCTCCGGGACAGGGGATTCACCCCTCCACTTT

V: TRBV7-2
D: .
size: .
J: TRBJ1-1
CDR3: CASSLDGINTEAFF
DNA: TGTGCCAGCAGCTTAGACGGGATCAACACTGAAGCTTTCTTT

V: TRBV7-9
D: .
size: .
J: TRBJ2-1
CDR3: CASSLNPSSYNEQFF
DNA: TGTGCCAGCAGCCTCAACCCGAGCTCCTACAATGAGCAGTTCTTC

V: TRBV12-3/TRBV12-4
D: .
size: .
J: TRBJ2-7
CDR3: CASSLAGAQEQYF
DNA: TGTGCCAGCAGTTTAGCGGGAGCTCAGGAGCAGTACTTC